Each of the 28 T cell receptor beta chains below was sequenced from the same sample in a study of T cell repertoires in cytomegalovirus infection. TCRdb used MiXCR to reprocess the reads, holding one entry per CDR3 protein. The sample consists of 200,000 to 300,000 distinct CDR3 sequences, about 12% of them appearing once. Material for sequencing was PBMCs. These receptors originate from a human donor in good health (CMV status not recorded). Some clones in this sample may be carry-over from other donors' samples.

This clonotype was found a few times. The chain carries TRBV5-1 and TRBJ2-5, with a possible D match to TRBD1 (5 bases). V lost 0 bases, J lost 4 bases, and 10 bases lay in between. CDR1 is SGHRS, CDR2 YFSETQ, per germline. CDR3 length: 14 residues. The DNA for the CDR3 is TGCGCCAGCAGCTTGGCCACAGGATTAGAGACCCAGTACTTC. Translation: CASSLATGLETQYF. Looking up the rest from reference TRBV5-1 and TRBJ2-5 gives the full variable domain: KAGVTQTPRYLIKTRGQQVTLSCSPISGHRSVSWYQQTPGQGLQFLFEYFSETQRNKGNFPGRFSGRQFSNSRSEMNVSTLELGDSALYLCASSLATGLETQYFGPGTRLLVL.

The table lists this clonotype with a few counts. CDR3 sequence reads: CASSLDGRSGNEQFF. For the CDR3, the DNA is TGCGCCAGCAGCTTGGACGGGAGAAGTGGCAATGAGCAGTTCTTC. V gene TRBV5-1 combines with J gene TRBJ2-1; a possible D gene is TRBD2 (6 bases). Trimming took 0 bases from V and 6 from J, leaving 13 bases between them. The CDR3 runs to 15 residues. Germline V gene lookup returns CDR1 SGHRS and CDR2 YFSETQ.

This sequence joins TRBV28 and TRBJ2-3, with no clear D. Germline-derived CDR1 and CDR2 are MDHEN and SYDVKM. CDR3 length: 15 amino acids. The V and J ends lost 3 bases and 3 bases respectively, with 13 bases between them. The CDR3 loop reads CASSLGSVNTDTQYF. The CDR3 bases are TGTGCCAGCAGTTTGGGGTCCGTTAATACAGATACGCAGTATTTT.

In this sample, this clonotype turned up many times. This chain connects TRBV12-3 or TRBV12-4 to TRBJ1-1; 7 bases align to TRBD1. The trim removed 4 bases at V and 5 bases at J, leaving 7 bases unmatched. The CDR3 extends over 14 amino acids. The CDR3 sequence is CASSSRQGRTEAFF. The CDR3 DNA reads TGTGCCAGCAGTTCCAGACAGGGTCGGACTGAAGCTTTCTTT.

This clonotype was observed many times. This chain connects TRBV6-4 to TRBJ2-3, with 12 nucleotides matching TRBD2. The CDR3 runs to 15 residues. Germline CDR1 reads MRHNA; CDR2 reads SNTAGT. With V trimmed by 5 bases and J by 7 bases, 7 bases remained unmatched. The CDR3 spells CASSSTSGSLNTQYF. CDR3 bases: TGTGCCAGCAGTTCGACTAGCGGGAGTTTGAATACGCAGTATTTT.

This clonotype was observed at least ten times. V gene TRBV7-2 combines with J gene TRBJ1-2; TRBD1 aligns across 7 bases. Trimming cost V 1 base and J 6 bases; bases outside gene matches: 8. This CDR3 is built from 15 residues. CDR1 and CDR2 from the germline V gene are SGHTA and FQGNSA. CDR3 sequence (DNA): TGTGCCAGCAGCTTAGTGGGCAGGGGGTTGGATGGCTACACCTTC. This gives the protein CASSLVGRGLDGYTF.

This clonotype was observed many times. V is TRBV7-8 and J is TRBJ2-1; 7 bases line up with TRBD2. Per the germline V gene, CDR1 is SGHVS and CDR2 is FQNEAQ. V lost 8 bases, J lost 2 bases, and 3 bases stayed unmatched. CDR3 length: 13 amino acids. The CDR3 spells CASRDYPYNEQFF. The CDR3 nucleotides are TGTGCCAGCCGGGACTACCCCTACAATGAGCAGTTCTTC.

At least ten counts were recorded for this clonotype. V and J are TRBV4-3 and TRBJ2-3; 7 nucleotides line up with TRBD1. The CDR3 loop spans 18 amino acids. Trimming removed 0 bases from V and 0 bases from J; junction bases left unmatched: 9. Per germline, CDR1 LGHNA and CDR2 YSLEER. CDR3 in DNA: TGCGCCAGCAGCCAAGATATCCTGGGGACAGACAGCACAGATACGCAGTATTTT. Its translation is CASSQDILGTDSTDTQYF.

This chain links TRBV7-9 with TRBJ1-2; D is ambiguous. There are 15 residues in the CDR3. V was shortened by 1 base and J by 0 bases, with 9 bases between the two germline ends. In germline, CDR1 is SEHNR, CDR2 FQNEAQ (reference sequence). CDR3 amino acids: CASSLEVTANYGYTF. The CDR3 coding sequence is TGTGCCAGCAGCTTAGAGGTGACGGCTAACTATGGCTACACCTTC.

This clonotype was recorded only once. The CDR3 DNA reads TGTGCCAGCAGTATCTCTCGGGGATTGCGCTCCTACGAGCAGTACTTC. Protein: CASSISRGLRSYEQYF. V usage is TRBV7-2 and J usage is TRBJ2-7, with D possibly being TRBD2 (5 bases). Germline CDR1 reads SGHTA; CDR2 reads FQGNSA. CDR3 length equals 16 residues. The ends were cut back, 6 bases at V and 0 bases at J, with 18 bases in the middle.

In this sample, this clonotype turned up many times. The gene calls are TRBV7-9 and TRBJ1-4, with 9 bases that match TRBD1. The germline CDR1 and CDR2 sequences are SEHNR and FQNEAQ (reference sequence). The CDR3 extends over 15 amino acids. The V segment lost 3 bases and the J segment 8 bases; nucleotides outside the gene matches: 7. The CDR3 nucleotides are TGTGCCAGCAGCTTGTACGGACAGGGGTACGAAAAACTGTTTTTT. It translates to CASSLYGQGYEKLFF.

Many counts were recorded for this clonotype. This chain joins TRBV11-3 and TRBJ2-1, with D possibly matching TRBD2 (6 bases). With 1 base removed from V and 4 bases from J, the gap between germline ends came to 8 bases. CDR1 and CDR2 (germline): SGHNT, YENEEA. The CDR3 consists of 14 residues. The chain's CDR3 is CASSLGGEYNEQFF. The CDR3 DNA reads as TGTGCCAGCAGCTTAGGCGGGGAGTACAATGAGCAGTTCTTC.

This clonotype was observed many times. The chain recombines TRBV7-2 with TRBJ2-1; 7 bases line up with TRBD1. The V and J ends lost 4 bases and 4 bases, in that order; junction bases with no gene match: 10. CDR1 is SGHTA and CDR2 is FQGNSA in the germline V gene. The CDR3 runs 16 residues. Written as DNA, the CDR3 is TGTGCCAGCAGCTCCCTTGGACAGGCCGAATACAATGAGCAGTTCTTC. The encoded protein is CASSSLGQAEYNEQFF.

Only a few counts were recorded for this clonotype. The J gene is TRBJ2-5, the V gene TRBV29-1; TRBD2 matches at 9 bases. CDR3 length: 13 amino acids. The V gene end was trimmed by 3 bases and the J gene end by 3 bases; junction bases not matched to a gene: 2. Looked up from germline, CDR1 is SQVTM and CDR2 is ANQGSEA. CDR3 coding DNA: TGCAGCGTTGACGTAGCGGGGGAAGAGACCCAGTACTTC. It codes for CSVDVAGEETQYF.

This chain connects TRBV12-5 to TRBJ2-6; D unclear. The CDR3 spans 16 residues. With 0 bases removed from V and 0 bases from J, the gap between germline ends came to 6 bases. CDR1 and CDR2 from the germline V gene are LGHNT and FRNRAP. CDR3 region: CASGLVRSSGANVLTF. CDR3 sequence (DNA): TGTGCTAGTGGTTTGGTACGGTCCTCTGGGGCCAACGTCCTGACTTTC.

This clonotype has ten or more counts. J is TRBJ2-5 and V is TRBV7-3; maybe TRBD1 (6 bases). Trimming stripped 5 bases from V and 2 bases from J, with 15 bases between. This CDR3 contains 15 residues. Germline V lookup: CDR1 SGHTA, CDR2 FQGTGA. CDR3 in amino acids: CASSPTGTLQETQYF. Here the CDR3 DNA reads TGTGCCAGCAGCCCAACTGGGACATTACAAGAGACCCAGTACTTC. Together with reference TRBV7-3 and TRBJ2-5, the CDR3 gives the full variable domain: GAGVSQTPSNKVTEKGKYVELRCDPISGHTALYWYRQSLGQGPEFLIYFQGTGAADDSGLPNDRFFAVRPEGSVSTLKIQRTERGDSAVYLCASSPTGTLQETQYFGPGTRLLVL.

CDR3 sequence reads: CSALTGQYSNQPQHF. CDR3 sequence (DNA): TGCAGTGCCCTGACGGGACAGTATAGCAATCAGCCCCAGCATTTT. J is TRBJ1-5 and V is TRBV20-1, with 7 bases identical to TRBD1. In germline, CDR1 is DFQATT, CDR2 SNEGSKA (reference sequence). The CDR3 is made up of 15 amino acids. The J segment lost 0 bases and the V segment lost 6 bases, leaving 8 bases of the junction unmatched.

This clonotype came up many times. V is TRBV19 and J is TRBJ1-6, with D possibly matching TRBD1 (5 bases). The CDR3 has 15 amino acids. The germline V gene encodes CDR1 LNHDA and CDR2 SQIVND (reference sequence). V lost 7 bases, J lost 0 bases, and 10 bases lay in between. CDR3 coding DNA: TGTGCCAGTACCGGGAGGGGCTCCTATAATTCACCCCTCCACTTT. It translates to CASTGRGSYNSPLHF.

This clonotype was found many times. The chain combines TRBV11-2 with TRBJ1-2; TRBD1 matches at 8 bases. With 4 bases clipped from V and 2 bases from J, the junction kept 9 bases outside the gene matches. The CDR3 has 16 amino acids. Germline assignment: CDR1 SGHAT and CDR2 FQNNGV. CDR3 in amino acids: CASSSNRDRRNYGYTF. Here the CDR3 DNA reads TGTGCCAGCAGCTCGAACCGGGACAGGAGGAACTATGGCTACACCTTC.

The chain links TRBV7-1 to TRBJ2-1; D remains unclear. TRBV7-1 is flagged as an ORF with uncertain function. The CDR3 is made up of 14 amino acids. V was cut by 4 bases and J by 8 bases, with 15 bases left in between. The CDR3 DNA sequence: TGTGCCAGCAGCTACGATCGTAAGGGCGATGAGCAGTTCTTC. Its translation: CASSYDRKGDEQFF.

This clonotype appeared many times. V is TRBV7-2 and J is TRBJ2-1; 8 bases are shared with TRBD2. The CDR3 extends over 17 amino acids. Trimming removed 2 bases from V and 0 bases from J; junction bases left unmatched: 6. CDR1 and CDR2 (germline): SGHTA, FQGNSA. CDR3 DNA: TGTGCCAGCAGCTTATATAGCGGGGTCAGCTCCTACAATGAGCAGTTCTTC. As protein: CASSLYSGVSSYNEQFF. Full variable domain (remainder filled in from reference TRBV7-2 and TRBJ2-1): GAGVSQSPSNKVTEKGKDVELRCDPISGHTALYWYRQSLGQGLEFLIYFQGNSAPDKSGLPSDRFSAERTGGSVSTLTIQRTQQEDSAVYLCASSLYSGVSSYNEQFFGPGTRLTVL.

V gene TRBV29-1 combines with J gene TRBJ1-1; D perhaps matches TRBD1 (5 bases). Trimming shortened V by 6 bases and J by 5 bases, and 22 bases separated the two germline ends. This CDR3 comprises 15 residues. From germline, CDR1 is SQVTM and CDR2 ANQGSEA. CDR3 amino acids: CSVAGTAAPDTEAFF. CDR3 DNA: TGCAGCGTAGCCGGGACCGCAGCTCCGGATACTGAAGCTTTCTTT.

This clonotype was observed a few times. This chain links TRBV12-3 or TRBV12-4 with TRBJ1-5; the match to TRBD1 covers 9 bases. V lost 6 bases to trimming and J lost 3 bases; unmatched junction nucleotides: 15. The CDR3 contains 18 residues. The CDR3 loop is CASRGGTGWGNVNQPQHF. CDR3 coding DNA: TGTGCCAGCAGAGGAGGGACAGGGTGGGGAAACGTCAATCAGCCCCAGCATTTT.

This clonotype was detected many times. This rearrangement joins TRBV6-2 or TRBV6-3 to TRBJ2-5, with 7 bases identical to TRBD2. Trimming at V came to 2 bases and at J to 1 base, leaving 7 bases not matched to a gene. This CDR3 contains 16 residues. Germline V lookup: CDR1 MNHEY, CDR2 SVGEGT. CDR3 protein: CASSYGLAAVQETQYF. The CDR3 DNA reads as TGTGCCAGCAGTTACGGGCTAGCGGCCGTCCAAGAGACCCAGTACTTC.

This chain links TRBV12-3 or TRBV12-4 with TRBJ2-1; either TRBD1 or TRBD2 may fit D (5 bases each). CDR3 length: 15 residues. Trimming cost V 5 bases and J 10 bases, with 21 bases left between them. The chain's CDR3 is CASSLGSGASGEQFF. The CDR3 bases are TGTGCCAGCAGTCTCGGCTCCGGGGCTTCGGGAGAGCAGTTCTTC.

This clonotype was seen more than once but under ten times. The J gene is TRBJ2-7, the V gene TRBV19, with D perhaps matching TRBD2 (6 bases). The CDR3 spans 17 residues. Germline V lookup: CDR1 LNHDA, CDR2 SQIVND (reference sequence). V shed 3 bases and J shed 1 base, with 19 bases lying between them. The chain's CDR3 is CASSMAFVAGPSYEQYF. The CDR3 DNA is TGTGCCAGTAGTATGGCCTTCGTGGCGGGACCATCCTACGAGCAGTACTTC.

The rearrangement links TRBV6-2 or TRBV6-3 to TRBJ2-7, with D unclear. The CDR3 totals 11 residues. The germline gives CDR1 MNHEY, CDR2 SVGEGT. Trimming cost V 0 bases and J 6 bases, with 3 bases left between them. DNA for the CDR3: TGTGCCAGCAGTTACTCGACCGAGCAGTACTTC. Encoded protein: CASSYSTEQYF.

This chain connects TRBV2 to TRBJ2-5; maybe TRBD1 (5 bases). CDR3 length: 14 amino acids. V shed 6 bases and J shed 2 bases, with 13 bases lying between them. CDR1 is SNHLY, CDR2 FYNNEI, per germline. In DNA, the CDR3 is TGTGCCAGCAGGGGGCCAGGGTGGCAAGAGACCCAGTACTTC. Translated: CASRGPGWQETQYF.